The subject of this entry is one T cell receptor beta chain. The V and J ends lost 4 bases and 4 bases, in that order; junction bases with no gene match: 13. Germline lookup yields CDR1 SGHRS and CDR2 YFSETQ. CDR3 size: 18 residues. This sample was taken from a study of blood T cell repertoires in COVID-19. Whole-study context: Samples representing acute and convalescent COVID-19 were sourced from the United States, Italy and Spain.

Per the authors' pipeline: From reference gene primer amplification, estimates of nucleated cell counts were derived. Libraries were prepared by immunoSEQ multiplex PCR; TCRdb keeps only in-frame clonotypes and omits some of them. The DNA gave D and trimming, while V, J and clone size come from that table. The sample holds over 200,000 clones, 80% to 90% seen once. V usage is TRBV5-1 and J usage is TRBJ2-2; 10 nucleotides align to TRBD1. This receptor was taken from a man younger than 45 with COVID-19, enrolled during active disease. The sequencing input was peripheral blood. The DNA for the CDR3 is TGCGCCAGCAGCAGCACGGGGTCGGGACAGGGGTCCACCGGGGAGCTGTTTTTT. It codes for CASSSTGSGQGSTGELFF.